These T cell receptor beta chains were read from a single sample in a study of vaccination and CD4 T cells after COVID-19. TCRdb reprocessed the PCR reads with MiXCR, giving one entry per CDR3 protein. The sample lists 20,000 to 25,000 distinct CDR3 sequences, over 25% occurring once. These TCRs' antigens remain unknown. The sequenced sample was cultured CD4+ T cells from blood. These receptors were taken from a human donor with COVID-19. Each CDR3 is given with its conserved first and last residue. A D gene is named only where the DNA matches it firmly.

-	TRBJ2-5	TRBV20-1	CSAPPRGSTSGETQYF
-	TRBJ1-1	TRBV15	CATSRTGTGNTEAFF
TRBD1	TRBJ2-2	TRBV11-2	CASSPRGVSRGPTGELFF
-	TRBJ2-1	TRBV6-2/TRBV6-3	CASKAGGLVNEQFF
TRBD2	TRBJ2-5	TRBV29-1	CSVARMPPNSGGFQETQYF
TRBD1	TRBJ2-5	TRBV6-1	CASRQEAGGLEETQYF
-	TRBJ1-1	TRBV5-4	CASSLPGLNTEAFF
TRBD2	TRBJ2-3	TRBV20-1	CSARTSGGTDTQYF
-	TRBJ1-5	TRBV18	CASSSDLSNQPQHF
TRBD1	TRBJ2-7	TRBV5-7	CASSTHRDSYEQYF
-	TRBJ2-3	TRBV5-4	CASSGLRADTQYF
-	TRBJ2-3	TRBV28	CASTGELGIGFTDTQYF
TRBD2	TRBJ2-1	TRBV20-1	CSARRSAGGSYNEQFF
TRBD1	TRBJ2-3	TRBV6-1	CASRTFLGTGDTDTQYF
-	TRBJ1-2	TRBV11-3	CASSPRGSIYGYTF
TRBD2	TRBJ2-2	TRBV6-1	CASSRQRGGPRAQSNTGELFF
-	TRBJ1-6	TRBV12-3/TRBV12-4	CASSLASEAPLHF
-	TRBJ1-1	TRBV6-2/TRBV6-3	CASSTISGRANTEAFF
TRBD1	TRBJ2-1	TRBV7-2	CASSFVGTGLYNEQFF
-	TRBJ1-5	TRBV6-1	CASRTGLAGNQPQHF
TRBD1	TRBJ2-7	TRBV10-3	CAISDIRQGGSYEQYF
-	TRBJ1-2	TRBV15	CATSNQPNPQGYTF
-	TRBJ1-1	TRBV7-2	CASTPRTFHEAFF
-	TRBJ2-2	TRBV9	CASTKSNILSTGELFF
-	TRBJ2-5	TRBV7-3	CASSLGRQETQYF
TRBD2	TRBJ2-1	TRBV7-2	CASSRSGGAYNEQFF
TRBD1	TRBJ1-5	TRBV5-6	CASSLRRAGGNQPQHF
-	TRBJ2-2	TRBV30	CAWSTAPGGTGELFF
-	TRBJ2-3	TRBV7-3	CASSLFAGPTDTQYF
-	TRBJ1-5	TRBV7-8	CASSSGQKNQPQHF
TRBD2	TRBJ2-1	TRBV6-2/TRBV6-3	CASGSSGPYNEQFF
TRBD2	TRBJ2-3	TRBV7-8	CASSLGGLAGGTGCF
TRBD2	TRBJ2-2	TRBV3-1	CASSRGLAGGSNTGELFF
-	TRBJ2-7	TRBV5-1	CASSLPTNEQYF
-	TRBJ1-1	TRBV20-1	CSANTEAFF
TRBD1	TRBJ1-4	TRBV6-1	CASSTGGGKEKLFF
-	TRBJ1-2	TRBV28	CASSPGVNYGYTF
-	TRBJ1-5	TRBV20-1	CSARATGANQPQHF
-	TRBJ1-4	TRBV5-4	CASSLAGPGDEKLFF
TRBD2	TRBJ2-4	TRBV6-5	CASSYSGGGKNIQYF
-	TRBJ2-7	TRBV20-1	CSARSGRGYEQYF
-	TRBJ2-2	TRBV4-2	CASSLTSEEGGTGELFF
-	TRBJ1-2	TRBV12-3/TRBV12-4	CASSPKDGYTF